This T cell receptor (beta chain) was captured in a study of T cell repertoires in cytomegalovirus infection. About the study: Public TCR beta signatures were indicative of both CMV infection and a matching HLA type. Regarding the study as a whole: The response measured ex vivo was dominated by TCR beta clonotypes (HLA-C-restricted and CMV-specific).

The germline gives CDR1 MNHNS, CDR2 SASEGT. Losses at the gene ends were 6 bases for V and 3 bases for J; bases not matched to a gene: 11. CDR3 length: 16 amino acids. This clonotype was detected only a few times. Its specificity is not known. TCRdb re-called the reads through MiXCR, storing one row per CDR3 protein. The sample contains hundreds of thousands of distinct CDR3 sequences, 35% of which appear only once. Input material: PBMCs. This chain joins TRBV6-1 and TRBJ2-1; TRBD2 aligns across 7 bases. This TCR was recovered from a human donor in good health (CMV status not recorded). Some clones in this sample may be carry-over from other donors' samples. The CDR3 protein is CASSPTLAGHYNEQFF. As DNA, the CDR3 is TGTGCCAGCAGCCCTACCTTAGCGGGCCACTACAATGAGCAGTTCTTC.